Listed below are T cell receptor beta chains from one sample, sequenced in a study of identical twins. TCRdb itself ran the 5' RACE reads through MiXCR, one entry per CDR3 protein. The sample has a few hundred thousand distinct CDR3 sequences; more than 9% are singletons. This sample also appeared in a second study, on yellow fever vaccine responses in identical twins.

Specimen: PBMCs. Every receptor here comes from a woman aged 18-29 years in good health. Each CDR3 is given with its conserved first and last residue. Fields, in order: J gene, clone size, V gene, D gene, CDR3 DNA, CDR3 protein. D genes are given only for firm matches. A clone size is listed for some rows: how often the clone was seen (once, few, many), or a class if it is expanded.

J gene: TRBJ1-5
clone size: many
V gene: TRBV20-1
D gene: .
CDR3 DNA: TGCAGTGCTGGGACGGGGAATAGCAATCAGCCCCAGCATTTT
CDR3 protein: CSAGTGNSNQPQHF

J gene: TRBJ2-5
clone size: .
V gene: TRBV24-1
D gene: .
CDR3 DNA: TGTGCCACCAGTGATTCAGCCCGGGCAGCCCAAGAGACCCAGTACTTC
CDR3 protein: CATSDSARAAQETQYF

J gene: TRBJ2-7
clone size: many
V gene: TRBV20-1
D gene: .
CDR3 DNA: TGCAGTGCCCGGACAACCTACGAGCAGTACTTC
CDR3 protein: CSARTTYEQYF

J gene: TRBJ2-1
clone size: many
V gene: TRBV2
D gene: .
CDR3 DNA: TGTGCCAGCAGTGACCTACACTCCTACAATGAGCAGTTCTTC
CDR3 protein: CASSDLHSYNEQFF

J gene: TRBJ2-7
clone size: .
V gene: TRBV7-2
D gene: TRBD2
CDR3 DNA: TGTGCCAGCAGCTTAGTCGGCGGGGGGGCGACTAACGAGCAGTACTTC
CDR3 protein: CASSLVGGGATNEQYF

J gene: TRBJ2-1
clone size: many
V gene: TRBV20-1
D gene: TRBD1
CDR3 DNA: TGCAGTGCTCCTCCCGATGGGACAGGAAAATACAATGAGCAGTTCTTC
CDR3 protein: CSAPPDGTGKYNEQFF

J gene: TRBJ2-7
clone size: .
V gene: TRBV28
D gene: .
CDR3 DNA: TGTGCCAGCAGTTTGGGGACCCTCCCCTCGGGCGAGCAGTACTTC
CDR3 protein: CASSLGTLPSGEQYF

J gene: TRBJ1-1
clone size: many
V gene: TRBV6-2/TRBV6-3
D gene: .
CDR3 DNA: TGTGCCAGCAGGCGTCAGGCACTCCGGGACACTGAAGCTTTCTTT
CDR3 protein: CASRRQALRDTEAFF

J gene: TRBJ1-2
clone size: few
V gene: TRBV6-5
D gene: .
CDR3 DNA: TGTGCCAGCAGTAACGGACTTTTCGAACCTGATGGCTACACCTTC
CDR3 protein: CASSNGLFEPDGYTF

J gene: TRBJ2-7
clone size: few
V gene: TRBV6-1
D gene: TRBD2
CDR3 DNA: TGTGCCAGCCGGGGGGAAATCTACGAGCAGTACTTC
CDR3 protein: CASRGEIYEQYF

J gene: TRBJ1-5
clone size: few
V gene: TRBV27
D gene: TRBD1
CDR3 DNA: TGTGCCACAGGGGGCTCGGTCAATCAGCCCCAGCATTTT
CDR3 protein: CATGGSVNQPQHF

J gene: TRBJ1-2
clone size: few
V gene: TRBV14
D gene: TRBD1
CDR3 DNA: TGTGCCAGCAGCCCCAGGGACAGTTTTTATGGCTACACCTTC
CDR3 protein: CASSPRDSFYGYTF

J gene: TRBJ2-2
clone size: .
V gene: TRBV20-1
D gene: .
CDR3 DNA: TGCAGTGCTAGATGGTGGGGGGACACCGGGGAGCTGTTTTTT
CDR3 protein: CSARWWGDTGELFF

J gene: TRBJ2-4
clone size: many
V gene: TRBV5-1
D gene: .
CDR3 DNA: TGCGCCAGCAGCCCGGAGGGCTCGGAGCACATTCAGTACTTC
CDR3 protein: CASSPEGSEHIQYF

J gene: TRBJ2-2
clone size: few
V gene: TRBV5-1
D gene: .
CDR3 DNA: TGCGCCAGCAGAAGAGAAGGGGGGAACACCGGGGAGCTGTTTTTT
CDR3 protein: CASRREGGNTGELFF

J gene: TRBJ2-4
clone size: many
V gene: TRBV29-1
D gene: .
CDR3 DNA: TGCAGCGTTGAGCGCCAGGGCAAAAACATTCAGTACTTC
CDR3 protein: CSVERQGKNIQYF

J gene: TRBJ2-1
clone size: .
V gene: TRBV6-5
D gene: TRBD2
CDR3 DNA: TGTGCCAGCAGTTACCCCGCTAGCGGGGGGGGGGTAGTTGAGCAGTTCTTC
CDR3 protein: CASSYPASGGGVVEQFF

J gene: TRBJ1-1
clone size: few
V gene: TRBV12-3/TRBV12-4
D gene: .
CDR3 DNA: TGTGCCAGCAGTCCCCACGAAAGGGGCACTGAAGCTTTCTTT
CDR3 protein: CASSPHERGTEAFF

J gene: TRBJ2-7
clone size: .
V gene: TRBV6-5
D gene: TRBD1
CDR3 DNA: TGTGCCAGCAGTTACTCGGCCGGGGACAGGGGGCGAGAGCAGTACTTC
CDR3 protein: CASSYSAGDRGREQYF

J gene: TRBJ2-7
clone size: .
V gene: TRBV7-7
D gene: .
CDR3 DNA: TGTGCTAGCAGCCTCCGGCCCTCGAACGAGCAGTACTTC
CDR3 protein: CASSLRPSNEQYF

J gene: TRBJ2-7
clone size: .
V gene: TRBV21-1
D gene: .
CDR3 DNA: TGTGCCAGCAGCAACTCCATGACAGGGGAATCCTACGAGCAGTACTTC
CDR3 protein: CASSNSMTGESYEQYF

J gene: TRBJ2-7
clone size: .
V gene: TRBV20-1
D gene: TRBD1
CDR3 DNA: TGCAGTGCCCGCCGGGACAGGATCCCCTACGAGCAGTACTTC
CDR3 protein: CSARRDRIPYEQYF

J gene: TRBJ2-1
clone size: few
V gene: TRBV20-1
D gene: .
CDR3 DNA: TGCAGTGCTCTCCTGGGGGATGAGCAGTTCTTC
CDR3 protein: CSALLGDEQFF

J gene: TRBJ1-2
clone size: few
V gene: TRBV6-9
D gene: .
CDR3 DNA: TGTGCCAGCAGTTCACGACAGAACCTTAACTATGGCTACACCTTC
CDR3 protein: CASSSRQNLNYGYTF

J gene: TRBJ2-7
clone size: .
V gene: TRBV6-1
D gene: .
CDR3 DNA: TGTGCCAGCAGCCCCATGTGGGTGGGGGGCTACGAGCAGTACTTC
CDR3 protein: CASSPMWVGGYEQYF

J gene: TRBJ2-7
clone size: few
V gene: TRBV7-2
D gene: TRBD2
CDR3 DNA: TGTGCCAGCAGCTACCTCGGGAGGCTCTACGAGCAGTACTTC
CDR3 protein: CASSYLGRLYEQYF

J gene: TRBJ2-2
clone size: .
V gene: TRBV10-1
D gene: TRBD2
CDR3 DNA: TGCGCCTCCAGGGAGGGTAACACCGGGGAGCTGTTTTTT
CDR3 protein: CASREGNTGELFF

J gene: TRBJ2-5
clone size: many
V gene: TRBV7-2
D gene: TRBD2
CDR3 DNA: TGTGCCAGCAGCTACCACTTGGTTCTGGGTCCGGTACTAGCGGACCCCAATCAAGAGACCCAGTACTTC
CDR3 protein: CASSYHLVLGPVLADPNQETQYF

J gene: TRBJ1-4
clone size: few
V gene: TRBV6-5
D gene: .
CDR3 DNA: TGTGCCAGCAGTTACTCGAAGGGAAAACTGTTTTTT
CDR3 protein: CASSYSKGKLFF

J gene: TRBJ2-1
clone size: many
V gene: TRBV5-1
D gene: .
CDR3 DNA: TGCGCCAGCAGCTTCGAGCGGCCATCCTACAATGAGCAGTTCTTC
CDR3 protein: CASSFERPSYNEQFF

J gene: TRBJ2-3
clone size: .
V gene: TRBV19
D gene: TRBD2
CDR3 DNA: TGTGCCACCGCTAGCGGGGGGAGCACAGATACGCAGTATTTT
CDR3 protein: CATASGGSTDTQYF

J gene: TRBJ2-1
clone size: few
V gene: TRBV4-1
D gene: TRBD1
CDR3 DNA: TGCGCCAGCAGTGCAGGGACAGGGGTTAACAATGAGCAGTTCTTC
CDR3 protein: CASSAGTGVNNEQFF

J gene: TRBJ2-7
clone size: .
V gene: TRBV10-3
D gene: .
CDR3 DNA: TGTGCCATATGGGCAGGGAGGGAGCAGTACTTC
CDR3 protein: CAIWAGREQYF

J gene: TRBJ2-1
clone size: few
V gene: TRBV5-1
D gene: TRBD2
CDR3 DNA: TGCGCCAGCAGCGAGACAGCGGGGGAGCAGTTCTTC
CDR3 protein: CASSETAGEQFF

J gene: TRBJ2-3
clone size: .
V gene: TRBV2
D gene: .
CDR3 DNA: TGTGCCAGCAGTGAAACGCACGTTTCTGACCCCTCAGATACGCAGTATTTT
CDR3 protein: CASSETHVSDPSDTQYF

J gene: TRBJ2-1
clone size: few
V gene: TRBV4-3
D gene: TRBD1
CDR3 DNA: TGCGCCAGCAGCCAAGTACGCCTAGAGGGGGCCCGGACCAATGAGCAGTTCTTC
CDR3 protein: CASSQVRLEGARTNEQFF

J gene: TRBJ2-1
clone size: .
V gene: TRBV29-1
D gene: .
CDR3 DNA: TGCAGCGCAAGAAGCGGGTGGGGAAACAATGAGCAGTTCTTC
CDR3 protein: CSARSGWGNNEQFF

J gene: TRBJ2-6
clone size: few
V gene: TRBV29-1
D gene: .
CDR3 DNA: TGCAGCGTTGTCCAGGGCCTTTCTGGGGCCAACGTCCTGACTTTC
CDR3 protein: CSVVQGLSGANVLTF

J gene: TRBJ2-4
clone size: .
V gene: TRBV23-1
D gene: TRBD1
CDR3 DNA: TGCGCCAGCAGTCGAGACAGGGATTCCAAAAACATTCAGTACTTC
CDR3 protein: CASSRDRDSKNIQYF

J gene: TRBJ2-6
clone size: few
V gene: TRBV5-6
D gene: .
CDR3 DNA: TGTGCCAGCAGCTTGGTTGCCAGGGGAGGCTCTGGGGCCAACGTCCTGACTTTC
CDR3 protein: CASSLVARGGSGANVLTF